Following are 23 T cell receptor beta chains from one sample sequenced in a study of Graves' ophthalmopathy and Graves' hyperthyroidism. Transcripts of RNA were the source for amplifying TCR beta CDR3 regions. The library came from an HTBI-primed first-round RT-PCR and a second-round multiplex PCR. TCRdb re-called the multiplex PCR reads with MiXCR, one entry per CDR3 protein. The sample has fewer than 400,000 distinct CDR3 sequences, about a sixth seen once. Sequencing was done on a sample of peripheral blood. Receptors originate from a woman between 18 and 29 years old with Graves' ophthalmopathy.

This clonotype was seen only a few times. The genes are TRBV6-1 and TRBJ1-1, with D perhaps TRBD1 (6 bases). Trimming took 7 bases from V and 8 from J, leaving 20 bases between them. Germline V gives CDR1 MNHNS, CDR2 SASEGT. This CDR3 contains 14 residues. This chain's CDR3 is CASTKQGRRIEAFF. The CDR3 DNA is TGTGCCAGCACCAAACAGGGACGGCGGATAGAAGCTTTCTTT.

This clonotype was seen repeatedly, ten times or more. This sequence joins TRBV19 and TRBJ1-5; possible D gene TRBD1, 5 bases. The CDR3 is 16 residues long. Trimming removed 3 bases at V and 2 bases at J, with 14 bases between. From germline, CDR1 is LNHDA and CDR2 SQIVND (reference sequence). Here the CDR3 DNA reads TGTGCCAGTAGTATCTTTTCAGGGCTGGGCAATCAGCCCCAGCATTTT. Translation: CASSIFSGLGNQPQHF.

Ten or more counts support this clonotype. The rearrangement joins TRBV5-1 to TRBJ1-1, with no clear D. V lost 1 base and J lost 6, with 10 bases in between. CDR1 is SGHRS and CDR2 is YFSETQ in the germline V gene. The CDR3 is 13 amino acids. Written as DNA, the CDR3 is TGCGCCAGCAGCTTGCGGGGTCGGGCTGAAGCTTTCTTT. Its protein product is CASSLRGRAEAFF.

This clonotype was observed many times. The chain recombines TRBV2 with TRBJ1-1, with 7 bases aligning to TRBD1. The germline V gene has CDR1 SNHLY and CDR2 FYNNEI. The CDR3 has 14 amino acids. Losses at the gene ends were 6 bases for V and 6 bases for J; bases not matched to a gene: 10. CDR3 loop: CASRAPTGTPEAFF. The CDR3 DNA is TGTGCCAGCAGAGCCCCGACAGGGACCCCTGAAGCTTTCTTT. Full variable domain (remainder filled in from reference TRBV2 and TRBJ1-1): EPEVTQTPSHQVTQMGQEVILRCVPISNHLYFYWYRQILGQKVEFLVSFYNNEISEKSEIFDDQFSVERPDGSNFTLKIRSTKLEDSAMYFCASRAPTGTPEAFFGQGTRLTVV.

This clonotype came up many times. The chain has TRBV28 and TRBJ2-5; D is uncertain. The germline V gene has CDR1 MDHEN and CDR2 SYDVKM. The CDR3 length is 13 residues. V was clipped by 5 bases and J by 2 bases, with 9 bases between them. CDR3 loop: CASSPPRQETQYF. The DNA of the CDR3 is TGTGCCAGCAGTCCTCCCCGGCAAGAGACCCAGTACTTC.

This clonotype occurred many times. The DNA for the CDR3 is TGTGCCACCAGCAGAGATAATAGCGTGACAGGGGGGGTTGGAAACACCATATATTTT. Residues: CATSRDNSVTGGVGNTIYF. The chain is built from TRBV15 and TRBJ1-3, with 9 bases fitting TRBD1. The CDR3 covers 19 residues. The V and J ends lost 0 bases and 3 bases, in that order; junction bases with no gene match: 12. Germline CDR1 and CDR2: LNHNV and YYDKDF (reference sequence).

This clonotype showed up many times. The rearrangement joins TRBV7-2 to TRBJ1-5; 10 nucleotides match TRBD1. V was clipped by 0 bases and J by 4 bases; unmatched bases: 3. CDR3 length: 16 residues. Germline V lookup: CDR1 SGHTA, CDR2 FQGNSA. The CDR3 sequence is CASSLARTGGNQPQHF. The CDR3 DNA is TGTGCCAGCAGCTTAGCGAGGACAGGGGGGAATCAGCCCCAGCATTTT. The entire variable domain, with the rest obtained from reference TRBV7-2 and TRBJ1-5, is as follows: GAGVSQSPSNKVTEKGKDVELRCDPISGHTALYWYRQSLGQGLEFLIYFQGNSAPDKSGLPSDRFSAERTGGSVSTLTIQRTQQEDSAVYLCASSLARTGGNQPQHFGDGTRLSIL.

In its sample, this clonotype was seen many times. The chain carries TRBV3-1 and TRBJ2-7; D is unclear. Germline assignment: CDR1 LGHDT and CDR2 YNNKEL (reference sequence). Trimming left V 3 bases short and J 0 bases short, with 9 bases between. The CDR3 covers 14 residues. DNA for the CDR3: TGTGCCAGCAGCCATATCGACGTCTCCTACGAGCAGTACTTC. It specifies CASSHIDVSYEQYF.

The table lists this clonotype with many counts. The CDR3 loop is CSPTIPGTGELFF. For the CDR3, the DNA is TGCAGTCCAACCATCCCGGGGACCGGGGAGCTGTTTTTT. The V gene is TRBV20-1, the J gene TRBJ2-2, with a possible D match to TRBD2 (5 bases). This CDR3 region has 13 residues. CDR1 is DFQATT, CDR2 SNEGSKA, per germline (reference sequence). Trimming removed 8 bases from V and 5 bases from J, with 15 bases in between.

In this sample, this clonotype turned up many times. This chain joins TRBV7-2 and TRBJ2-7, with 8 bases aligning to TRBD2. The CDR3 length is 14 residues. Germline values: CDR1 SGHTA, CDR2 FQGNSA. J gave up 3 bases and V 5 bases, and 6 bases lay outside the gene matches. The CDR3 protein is CASSHSGGGYEQYF. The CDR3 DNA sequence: TGTGCCAGCAGCCACTCCGGGGGGGGCTACGAGCAGTACTTC.

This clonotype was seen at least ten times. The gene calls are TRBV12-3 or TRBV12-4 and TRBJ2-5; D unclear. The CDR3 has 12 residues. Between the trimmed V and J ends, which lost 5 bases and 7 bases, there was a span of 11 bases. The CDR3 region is CASSLTVGTQYF. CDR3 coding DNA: TGTGCCAGCAGTCTGACCGTTGGGACCCAGTACTTC.

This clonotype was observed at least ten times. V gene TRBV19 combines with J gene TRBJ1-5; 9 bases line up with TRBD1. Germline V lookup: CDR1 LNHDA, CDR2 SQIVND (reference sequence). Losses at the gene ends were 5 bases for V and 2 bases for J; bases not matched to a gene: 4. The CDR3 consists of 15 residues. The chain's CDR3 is CASSLWDRGNQPQHF. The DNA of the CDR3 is TGTGCCAGTAGTTTGTGGGACAGGGGCAATCAGCCCCAGCATTTT.

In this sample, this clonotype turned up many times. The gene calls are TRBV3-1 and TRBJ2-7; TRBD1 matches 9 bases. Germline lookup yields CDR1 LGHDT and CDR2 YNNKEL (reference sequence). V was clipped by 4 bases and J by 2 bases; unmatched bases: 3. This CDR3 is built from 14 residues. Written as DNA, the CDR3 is TGTGCCAGCAGCCCCTGGGACAGGGCCTACGAGCAGTACTTC. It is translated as CASSPWDRAYEQYF.

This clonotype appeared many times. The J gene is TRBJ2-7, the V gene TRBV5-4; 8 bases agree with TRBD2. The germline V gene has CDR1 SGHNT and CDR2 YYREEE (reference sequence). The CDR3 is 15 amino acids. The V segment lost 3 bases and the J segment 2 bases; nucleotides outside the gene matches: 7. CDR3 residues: CASSSGGGRTYEQYF. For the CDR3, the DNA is TGTGCCAGCAGCTCTGGCGGCGGGAGGACCTACGAGCAGTACTTC.

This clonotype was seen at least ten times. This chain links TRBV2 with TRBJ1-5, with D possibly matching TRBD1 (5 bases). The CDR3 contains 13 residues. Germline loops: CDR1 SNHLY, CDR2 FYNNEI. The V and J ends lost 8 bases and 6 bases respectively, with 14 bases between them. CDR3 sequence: CASSTGYGQPQHF. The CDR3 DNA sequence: TGTGCCAGCTCAACAGGTTATGGTCAGCCCCAGCATTTT. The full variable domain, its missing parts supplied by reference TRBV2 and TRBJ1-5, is EPEVTQTPSHQVTQMGQEVILRCVPISNHLYFYWYRQILGQKVEFLVSFYNNEISEKSEIFDDQFSVERPDGSNFTLKIRSTKLEDSAMYFCASSTGYGQPQHFGDGTRLSIL.

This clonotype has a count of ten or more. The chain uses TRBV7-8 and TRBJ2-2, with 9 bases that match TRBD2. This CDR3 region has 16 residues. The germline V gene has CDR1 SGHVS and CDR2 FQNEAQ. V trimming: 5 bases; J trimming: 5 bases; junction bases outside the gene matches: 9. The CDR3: CASSPNVAGGTGELFF. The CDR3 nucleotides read TGTGCCAGCAGCCCTAACGTGGCGGGAGGGACCGGGGAGCTGTTTTTT. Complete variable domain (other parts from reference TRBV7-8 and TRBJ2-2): GAGVSQSPRYKVAKRGQDVALRCDPISGHVSLFWYQQALGQGPEFLTYFQNEAQLDKSGLPSDRFFAERPEGSVSTLKIQRTQQEDSAVYLCASSPNVAGGTGELFFGEGSRLTVL.

The DNA of the CDR3 is TGTGCCAGCAGCCGAACCCCCCGGGCCCCCACCGGGGAGCTGTTTTTT. As protein: CASSRTPRAPTGELFF. The chain links TRBV5-6 to TRBJ2-2, with unresolved D. The CDR3 length is 16 residues. Germline V CDR1 and CDR2: SGHDT, YYEEEE. V was cut by 4 bases and J by 4 bases, with 17 bases left in between.

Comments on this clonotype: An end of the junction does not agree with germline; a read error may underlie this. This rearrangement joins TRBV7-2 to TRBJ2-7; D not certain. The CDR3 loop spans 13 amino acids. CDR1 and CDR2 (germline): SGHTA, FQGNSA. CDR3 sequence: CASSLPGAYGQYF. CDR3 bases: TGTGCCAGCAGCTTACCCGGAGCCTACGGGCAGTACTTC.

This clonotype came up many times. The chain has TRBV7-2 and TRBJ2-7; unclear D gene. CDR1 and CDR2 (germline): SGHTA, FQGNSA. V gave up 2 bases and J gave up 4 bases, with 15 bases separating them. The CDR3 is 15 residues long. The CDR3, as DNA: TGTGCCAGCAGCTTAAGAAGGGCGAGACAATACGAGCAGTACTTC. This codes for CASSLRRARQYEQYF.

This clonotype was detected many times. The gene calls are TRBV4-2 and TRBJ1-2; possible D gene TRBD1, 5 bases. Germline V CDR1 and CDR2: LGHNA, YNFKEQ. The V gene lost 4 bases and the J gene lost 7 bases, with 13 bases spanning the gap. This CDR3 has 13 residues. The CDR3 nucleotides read TGTGCCAGCAGCCCGATCACCGGGGGTGGCTACACCTTC. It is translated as CASSPITGGGYTF.

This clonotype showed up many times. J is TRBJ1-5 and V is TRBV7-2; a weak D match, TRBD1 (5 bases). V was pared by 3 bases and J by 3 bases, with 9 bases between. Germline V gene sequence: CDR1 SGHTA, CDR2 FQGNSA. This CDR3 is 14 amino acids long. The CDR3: CASSLGDPNQPQHF. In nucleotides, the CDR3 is TGTGCCAGCAGCTTGGGGGACCCCAATCAGCCCCAGCATTTT.

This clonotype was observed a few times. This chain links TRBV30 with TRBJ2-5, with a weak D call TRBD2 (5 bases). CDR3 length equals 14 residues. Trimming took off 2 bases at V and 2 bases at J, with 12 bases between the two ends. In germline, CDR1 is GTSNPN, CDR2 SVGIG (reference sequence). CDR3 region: CAWSLIAPQETQYF. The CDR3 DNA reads TGTGCCTGGAGTCTCATAGCGCCACAAGAGACCCAGTACTTC.

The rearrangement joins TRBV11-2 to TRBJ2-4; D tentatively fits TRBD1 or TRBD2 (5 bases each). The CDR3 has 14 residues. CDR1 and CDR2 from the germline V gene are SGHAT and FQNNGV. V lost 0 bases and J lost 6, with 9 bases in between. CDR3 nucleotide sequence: TGTGCCAGCAGCTTAGACACGGGGCTAAACATTCAGTACTTC. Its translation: CASSLDTGLNIQYF.